This TCR beta chain was profiled in a study of cytomegalovirus exposure and HLA in healthy donors. TCRdb's copy holds only in-frame clones and misses some; the assay was immunoSEQ multiplex PCR. The sample lists 110,000 to 150,000 clones, approximately 94% occurring once. General study results and limits: Some TCR beta chains (more than 150 of them) were listed as cytomegalovirus-associated. It was found in a later analysis that first-cohort TCR clusters tended to co-occur in the 130 or so validation repertoires. High specificity and sensitivity for cytomegalovirus status were reported for the classifier.

The donors formed part of the approximately 120-subject validation cohort, distinct from the roughly 660-subject first cohort. The CDR3 runs to 15 residues. Trimming stripped 4 bases from V and 0 bases from J, with 13 bases between. CDR1 MNHEY and CDR2 SMNVEV come from the germline V gene (reference sequence). About this clone itself: Its antigen is as yet unknown.

This chain uses TRBV27 with TRBJ2-7, with TRBD1 as a possible D gene (6 bases). The specimen was PBMCs. The TCR was taken from a man in his late teens or twenties in good health and CMV-seropositive. The CDR3 DNA reads as TGTGCCAGCAGTTCGTCAGGGGACCCCTCCTACGAGCAGTACTTC. As protein: CASSSSGDPSYEQYF.